A selection of T cell receptor beta chains follows, all from one sample in a study of technical replicates of blood from several donors. Assay: immunoSEQ multiplex PCR; the TCRdb copy retains only in-frame clones and omits some. The data show 95,000 to 100,000 clones, 96% seen once. The sequenced sample was T cells isolated from PBMCs. The source is a human donor in good health. CDR3s leave out the opening cysteine and the closing phenylalanine or tryptophan. The D gene is left open where the match is weak.

D,V,J,length,CDR3
.,TRBV7-9,TRBJ2-2,10,ASRLNTGELF
.,TRBV11-2,TRBJ2-5,14,ASSLFSGGIGETQY
.,TRBV28,TRBJ1-1,12,ASSLEGRGTEAF
.,TRBV4-2,TRBJ2-3,12,ASSPFRDTDTQY
TRBD2,TRBV5-4,TRBJ2-3,13,ASSHWGGSTDTQY
.,TRBV1,TRBJ2-3,15,TSSQDLGGGAADTQY
TRBD2,TRBV2,TRBJ2-7,11,ASRGLAIGEQY
TRBD1,TRBV6-5,TRBJ1-1,12,ASTKQGANTEAF
TRBD1,TRBV30,TRBJ2-1,15,AWSSSLLDRDYNEQF
.,TRBV28,TRBJ2-5,10,ASRQQGETQY
.,TRBV4-1,TRBJ1-1,13,ASSQGGFEGTEAF
.,TRBV11-3,TRBJ2-7,11,ASSPDRLYEQY
TRBD1,TRBV6-4,TRBJ2-3,11,ASRQGGTDTQY
TRBD1,TRBV27,TRBJ1-2,11,ASSGQGGSGYT
.,TRBV9,TRBJ1-1,12,ASSADVGGAKAF
.,TRBV7-2,TRBJ1-4,14,ASSTPTGGTNEKLF
.,TRBV27,TRBJ2-1,13,ASTPQGLGYNEQF
TRBD1,TRBV11-1,TRBJ2-7,13,ASSFADRGSGEQY
TRBD1,TRBV28,TRBJ2-3,12,ASSWTGSTDTQY
TRBD1,TRBV6-1,TRBJ1-1,13,ASSASSGGNTEAF
TRBD2,TRBV6-5,TRBJ2-2,14,ASSSQTSGRTGELF
TRBD2,TRBV5-1,TRBJ2-1,13,ASSLGLAGTYEQF
TRBD2,TRBV9,TRBJ2-3,12,ASSFQSGGDTQY
.,TRBV10-2,TRBJ1-1,12,ASSPRVWDTEAF
TRBD1,TRBV5-1,TRBJ2-1,13,ASSEGTGPHNEQF
.,TRBV5-5,TRBJ1-2,12,ASSLEQGDYGYT
TRBD1,TRBV30,TRBJ1-6,14,AWKPGQSSYNSPLH
.,TRBV15,TRBJ2-6,14,ATSRDPSAGANVLT
TRBD2,TRBV9,TRBJ2-1,11,ASSGVAGPHLF
TRBD2,TRBV6-5,TRBJ2-7,10,ASGTSGYEQY
TRBD2,TRBV5-1,TRBJ2-3,13,ASSFLAGGTDTQY
.,TRBV6-5,TRBJ1-4,13,AIKKPQGPDEKLF
.,TRBV7-8,TRBJ2-7,16,ASSLESLLTGGFYEQY
TRBD2,TRBV11-2,TRBJ2-3,16,ATELDALGGRAADTQY
TRBD2,TRBV5-1,TRBJ2-5,12,ASSQHSGEETQY
TRBD1,TRBV4-2,TRBJ1-2,14,ASSHDYNNRGNGYT
TRBD1,TRBV7-9,TRBJ2-5,13,ASSSDLDRVQTQY
.,TRBV28,TRBJ2-2,10,ASSQGTGELF
.,TRBV29-1,TRBJ2-1,11,SVEDPQNNEQF
.,TRBV28,TRBJ1-2,11,ASRQGGNYGYT
.,TRBV5-5,TRBJ2-1,15,ASSLERGGDSYNEQF
TRBD1,TRBV4-1,TRBJ1-4,12,ASSLGQKSAELF
.,TRBV29-1,TRBJ2-5,12,SVVNTGAEETQY
.,TRBV6-1,TRBJ1-1,13,ASSSGQDSNTEAF
.,TRBV13,TRBJ1-2,13,ASSLKTRWDYGYT
TRBD2,TRBV6-1,TRBJ2-2,14,ASSGVAGGGTGELF
TRBD2,TRBV29-1,TRBJ2-1,12,SAFHSGRRDEQF